The T cell receptor beta chain described here comes from a study of shared clonotypes between healthy human individuals. The unsorted samples had about 95 million PBMCs used for genomic DNA. V was trimmed by 4 bases and J by 8 bases, leaving 18 bases between them. This CDR3 is built from 14 residues. Germline V gives CDR1 SQVTM, CDR2 ANQGSEA. What was sequenced on ten immunoSEQ deep assay plates was unsorted PBMC DNA. Profiled with immunoSEQ multiplex PCR; TCRdb holds only in-frame clones, not every one. The top ten hold about 12% of the sample, which has approximately 460,000 clones, roughly four fifths seen once. The table lists this clone with a count of one.

The sample consisted of PBMCs. The chain has TRBV29-1 and TRBJ2-1, with D possibly TRBD2 on 5 matching bases. The origin of this receptor is a woman in her 40s in good health. Some clones in this sample may be carry-over from other donors' samples. The CDR3 DNA follows: TGCAGCGTTGCCCCTAGCTTTCCCGGTGATGAGCAGTTCTTC. This codes for CSVAPSFPGDEQFF.